Reported below is one T cell receptor (beta chain). Its recognized antigen is unknown. Base qualities are not provided; no much larger clone lies one nucleotide away. The label giving this sample's time point can be read as: baseline before first vaccination. The vaccinee samples were drawn from two UK trials, COV001 and COV002, one of which was a single-blind randomized controlled phase 2/3 trial testing AZD1222 (ChAdOx1 nCoV-19) in healthy adults. For TCRbeta chain sequencing, PBMC samples were collected from trial participants at day 0 and at day 28 after the second dose. This entry comes from a study of T cell responses to AZD1222 COVID-19 vaccine (dated by TCRdb to the early 2020s). With respect to the entire study: AZD1222 recipients whose second dose came at about 4 weeks and those whose second dose came at about 12 weeks were combined into one group, since spike-specific TCR depth and breadth did not differ between the two schedules. TCR sequencing covered approximately 230 trial participants: approximately 200 given two doses of AZD1222 and approximately 26 given two doses of MenACWY control vaccine. Trial participants were enrolled into age subgroups of 18-55, 56-69 and 70-plus years, which contained around 150, 29 and 61 TCR-sequenced participants, respectively.

The CDR3 regions of human TCRbeta chains were analyzed by immunosequencing. The original methods were these. Repertoire TCRs were checked for matches against a reference library of SARS-CoV-2-specific TCRs that had been generated using the MIRA antigen-specificity platform. Breadth meant the fraction of unique TCRs that were SARS-CoV-2-associated, whereas depth meant the fraction of total T cells that were SARS-CoV-2-associated. Each spike-specific TCR was assigned to its reactive spike region and to a CD4 or CD8 class using the MIRA data. Log10-transformed breadth and depth values were compared by one-way ANOVA with Sidak's multiple comparisons tests. TCRdb provides this immuneACCESS table in a form limited to in-frame rearrangements. Some clones are lacking; in checked studies, under half of them reflect an unresolved V gene, and why the rest are absent is not known. The V and J calls and clone size were taken over from that table, and D and trimming were inferred from the DNA. The sample table holds 100,000 to 150,000 clones, of which about 90% were seen once. Together, the top ten hold roughly 1.4% of the sample.

The paper as a whole reports these results and caveats: Because no day 14 peak-response samples were available, repertoires were characterized only after the peak T cell response. Participants were mostly white British, with more females than males. The authors suggested clonal diversity may have been underestimated. Reportedly, close to half of the unique spike-specific TCRs recognized epitopes lying outside the regions that are mutated in the B.1.351 and B.1.1.7 variants. Spike-specific TCR breadth and depth rose significantly after two AZD1222 doses compared with day 0 and with MenACWY recipients. Vaccine-associated CD4 TCRs spanned the whole spike protein, with dominant responses in regions 160-218 and 743-854. The 56-69-year group was small, and its depth increase did not reach significance, likely because of low power. Only five or six AZD1222 recipients were SARS-CoV-2 seropositive at baseline, limiting conclusions about previously exposed vaccinees.

Trimming costs V 0 bases and J 0 bases, and their ends lie 18 bases apart. Including cysteine and phenylalanine, the CDR3 has 19 amino acids. Only the CDR3 portion is preserved as DNA: 57 bases, with reading frame beginning at the first base. The germline V gene yields SGDLS for CDR1 and YYNGEE for CDR2. The sequence was collected from an adult in good health. The sample was peripheral blood, taken on day 0 of AZD1222 vaccination. Recombination linked TRBV9 to TRBJ2-2; the D gene is perhaps TRBD2, on 6 matching bases. The encoded CDR3 is CASSVVGGWDGANTGELFF. The DNA sequence is given as TGTGCCAGCAGCGTAGTGGGGGGATGGGACGGCGCGAACACCGGGGAGCTGTTTTTT.